This TCR beta chain derives from a study of CD8 T cells in ankylosing spondylitis. Study-wide points: Reported data indicate significant enrichment of disease-linked clones within matched ankylosing spondylitis synovial fluid. Some motif variants had been reported before (in reactive arthritis synovial fluid and blood). Ankylosing spondylitis blood appeared to be characterized by a TCR beta motif of fewer than ten highly homologous variants.

Per germline, CDR1 DFQATT and CDR2 SNEGSKA (reference sequence). The V and J ends lost 4 bases and 6 bases, in that order; junction bases with no gene match: 11. The CDR3 runs 15 residues. Scientists made TCR beta libraries using quantitative 5'-RACE with molecular barcodes. One entry per CDR3 protein results from TCRdb running MiXCR on the 5' RACE reads. The sample carries 200,000 or so distinct CDR3 sequences, around 13% recorded once. This clonotype was seen at least ten times. The target antigen is unknown. The specimen was blood, either unsorted or a sorted T cell fraction (not recorded which). The TCR sequence derives from a female donor with ankylosing spondylitis or in good health (not recorded which). The chain couples TRBV20-1 to TRBJ2-1; 8 bases are shared with TRBD2. CDR3 bases: TGCAGTGCTAAGGGCTACCGGACTAGCAGCAATGAGCAGTTCTTC. Translated: CSAKGYRTSSNEQFF.